Described below is a single T cell receptor beta chain sequence and its context. Its specificity is unknown. This sample was included in a study of cytomegalovirus exposure and HLA in healthy donors. CDR3 length: 16 amino acids. Trimming stripped 5 bases from V and 7 bases from J, with 21 bases between. CDR1 is SGHVS and CDR2 is FNYEAQ in the germline V gene. Use of 60 Vbeta and 13 Jbeta primers characterized the PCR. The assay was immunoSEQ multiplex PCR, and TCRdb's table has in-frame clones only and misses some. Counted here are 95,000 to 100,000 clones, around 77% occurring once; the ten biggest clones make up over 6%. Study-level findings and limits: In an earlier analysis, productive rearrangement rates for most beta V segments clustered near 87% or 30%.

This rearrangement joins TRBV7-6 to TRBJ2-1, with a weak D call TRBD2 (6 bases). The receptor was isolated from a female donor in good health and CMV-seronegative. Sequenced material: PBMCs. In DNA, the CDR3 is TGTGCCAGCAGCCATAGGGGACTTCCAATGAGGAATGAGCAGTTCTTC. Its protein product is CASSHRGLPMRNEQFF. The full variable domain, with the rest looked up from reference TRBV7-6 and TRBJ2-1, is GAGVSQSPRYKVTKRGQDVALRCDPISGHVSLYWYRQALGQGPEFLTYFNYEAQQDKSGLPNDRFSAERPEGSISTLTIQRTEQRDSAMYRCASSHRGLPMRNEQFFGPGTRLTVL.